This is a list of T cell receptor beta chains from one sample in a study of T-cell memory formation after mild COVID-19. One entry per CDR3 protein results from TCRdb running MiXCR on the 5' RACE reads. This sample carries over 70,000 distinct CDR3 sequences, around 15% of them seen once, and the ten largest clones take under 45%. The sample taken for sequencing was PBMCs or a T cell subset sorted from them (not recorded which). These receptor sequences come from a man in his late teens or twenties who had mild COVID-19 (a few samples of this study predate the infection). Cell type and time point are not known. Each CDR3 is given with its conserved first and last residue. The D gene is left open where the match is weak.

v_gene	d_gene	j_gene	CDR3aa
TRBV7-6	NA	TRBJ2-1	CASSDSGEQFF
TRBV3-1	NA	TRBJ2-3	CASSPRGWKLGTDTQYF
TRBV2	TRBD2	TRBJ2-5	CASSLGLMPQETQYF
TRBV5-1	NA	TRBJ1-2	CASSLPQRGRIYGYTF
TRBV7-2	TRBD2	TRBJ2-5	CASSSGSGVAGFPATQYF
TRBV5-1	NA	TRBJ2-3	CASSPWAFPDTQYF
TRBV5-1	TRBD1	TRBJ2-4	CASSYSEGTGQALAKNIQYF
TRBV7-2	NA	TRBJ2-1	CASSSGFPGSSYNEQFF
TRBV28	NA	TRBJ1-3	CASSLFLALGNTIYF
TRBV7-3	NA	TRBJ2-1	CASTLGGYNEQFF
TRBV20-1	TRBD1	TRBJ1-2	CSAKTGGGHGYTF
TRBV4-1	TRBD1	TRBJ1-5	CASSQVQGVQPQHF
TRBV6-1	NA	TRBJ2-1	CASSENNLSYNEQFF
TRBV6-2/TRBV6-3	NA	TRBJ1-5	CASTQGTGQPQHF
TRBV29-1	NA	TRBJ2-2	CSVWSGELFF
TRBV11-2	NA	TRBJ1-5	CASSSGPINQPQHF
TRBV5-1	TRBD1	TRBJ2-7	CASSSLPGQGFYEQYF
TRBV6-7	TRBD2	TRBJ2-7	CASSYSRLAGGYEQYF
TRBV10-3	NA	TRBJ2-2	CAISDPSPGAQNGELFF
TRBV7-2	NA	TRBJ1-4	CASSLAEGANEKLFF
TRBV2	NA	TRBJ1-1	CASRGRGNTEAFF
TRBV2	TRBD1	TRBJ1-2	CASGGTGGGYGYTF
TRBV7-9	NA	TRBJ1-2	CASSSDTGLYGYTF
TRBV29-1	NA	TRBJ2-1	CSVNGGSNSYNEQFF
TRBV2	TRBD1	TRBJ2-5	CASSGTAIQETQYF
TRBV7-8	NA	TRBJ1-5	CASSLVGRGGSNQPQHF
TRBV6-2/TRBV6-3	NA	TRBJ2-2	CASSRGNTGELFF
TRBV10-3	NA	TRBJ2-5	CAISESKPLETQYF
TRBV5-1	NA	TRBJ1-1	CASSGNRRTEAFF
TRBV6-5	TRBD2	TRBJ2-3	CASSYSERGGLDTQYF
TRBV20-1	NA	TRBJ1-1	CSAKGLGGGEAFF
TRBV4-3	NA	TRBJ2-7	CASSQDGTCWYEQYF
TRBV29-1	TRBD2	TRBJ2-2	CSVEVYTSGSPGELFF
TRBV4-2	NA	TRBJ1-1	CASSQEVNTEAFF
TRBV12-3/TRBV12-4	TRBD1	TRBJ2-5	CASSDPLGGTRGETQYF
TRBV10-3	NA	TRBJ2-2	CATWGRQNTGELFF
TRBV7-9	NA	TRBJ2-7	CASSNAGSSLTYEQYF
TRBV29-1	NA	TRBJ1-1	CSVEVPGAFF
TRBV7-6	NA	TRBJ2-5	CASSWGAEETQYF
TRBV7-9	NA	TRBJ2-2	CASSLGVGELFF
TRBV6-5	NA	TRBJ2-3	CASSYSPSIGADTQYF